This entry lists 12 T cell receptor beta chains sequenced from one sample in a study of Graves' ophthalmopathy and Graves' hyperthyroidism. RNA transcripts were the template, and TCR beta CDR3 regions were amplified from them. After a first-round RT-PCR with HTBI primers, a second-round multiplex PCR was run. MiXCR, applied by TCRdb to the multiplex PCR reads, yields one record per CDR3 protein. This sample yields roughly 610,000 distinct CDR3 sequences, of which 20% to 25% are seen a single time; approximately 6.9% belongs to the top ten. Sequenced: peripheral blood. These receptors were taken from a woman between 18 and 29 years old with stable Graves' hyperthyroidism. Some clones in this sample may be carry-over from other donors' samples.

This clonotype was seen ten or more times. The chain carries TRBV6-1 and TRBJ1-3; D unclear. V lost 7 bases and J 0 bases, leaving 13 bases between the germline ends. The CDR3 totals 15 residues. CDR1 MNHNS and CDR2 SASEGT come from the germline V gene. This CDR3 is CASTKTASSGNTIYF. The CDR3 coding sequence is TGTGCCAGCACTAAGACGGCGAGCTCTGGAAACACCATATATTTT.

This clonotype was seen at least ten times. The V and J genes are TRBV28 and TRBJ2-2; TRBD1 or TRBD2 may be the D gene (6 bases each). The CDR3 is 16 amino acids. Germline lookup yields CDR1 MDHEN and CDR2 SYDVKM. V was clipped by 9 bases and J by 0 bases, with 17 bases between them. The CDR3 is CASSFGGTPNTGELFF. CDR3 nucleotides: TGTGCCAGTTCATTCGGAGGGACACCGAACACCGGGGAGCTGTTTTTT.

This clonotype came up many times. The chain couples TRBV28 to TRBJ1-5; unclear D gene. The CDR3 length is 12 residues. The germline V and J ends were trimmed by 6 bases and 0 bases, with 3 bases remaining between them. Germline values: CDR1 MDHEN, CDR2 SYDVKM. The CDR3 loop is CASSVSNQPQHF. The CDR3, as DNA: TGTGCCAGCAGCGTTAGCAATCAGCCCCAGCATTTT.

This clonotype has a count of ten or more. The DNA of the CDR3 is TGTGCCAGCAGTTACGGGACTAGCGGATCCTACGAGCAGTACTTC. As protein: CASSYGTSGSYEQYF. The V and J genes are TRBV6-5 and TRBJ2-7; TRBD2 matches 11 bases. Per the germline V gene, CDR1 is MNHEY and CDR2 is SVGAGI. The CDR3 runs to 15 residues. The V gene end was trimmed by 2 bases and the J gene end by 1 base; junction bases not matched to a gene: 1.

Many counts were recorded for this clonotype. J is TRBJ1-2 and V is TRBV27; 7 positions agree with TRBD1. This CDR3 comprises 14 residues. V lost 4 bases, J lost 7 bases, and 9 bases stayed unmatched. Germline CDR1 is MNHEY and CDR2 is SMNVEV (reference sequence). For the CDR3, the DNA is TGTGCCAGCAGTTCGGGGGGGGACAGTAGTGGCTACACCTTC. Translating it yields CASSSGGDSSGYTF.

As for this clonotype: A much larger clone differs from this one at a single base, so this may be a read error. In nucleotides, the CDR3 is TGTGCCAGCAGTGGAGCACGGGGTGAGACCCAGTACTTC. This gives the protein CASSGARGETQYF. This chain connects TRBV6-1 to TRBJ2-5; D may be TRBD2 (5 bases). The CDR3 consists of 13 residues. V was pared by 4 bases and J by 5 bases, with 11 bases between. Germline V gene lookup returns CDR1 MNHNS and CDR2 SASEGT.

This clonotype occurred many times. The chain joins TRBV20-1 to TRBJ1-1; D is perhaps TRBD1 (6 bases). V was shortened by 3 bases and J by 1 base, with 12 bases between the two germline ends. The germline gives CDR1 DFQATT, CDR2 SNEGSKA (reference sequence). This CDR3 has 14 residues. The DNA of the CDR3 is TGCAGTGCTAGGAAGGGACAATGGAACACTGAAGCTTTCTTT. As protein: CSARKGQWNTEAFF.

This clonotype turned up a few times. With a much larger clone just one base away, this may be a read error. V and J are TRBV12-3 or TRBV12-4 and TRBJ1-5; maybe TRBD1 (5 bases). Trimming stripped 3 bases from V and 2 bases from J, with 11 bases between. CDR3 size: 15 residues. CDR3 sequence reads: CASSFGAERNQPQHF. For the CDR3, the DNA is TGTGCCAGCAGTTTTGGGGCGGAACGCAATCAGCCCCAGCATTTT.

Points on this clonotype: With a much larger clone just one base away, this may be a read error. The rearrangement joins TRBV19 to TRBJ1-2; 8 bases are shared with TRBD1. This CDR3 region has 16 residues. V lost 4 bases to trimming and J lost 6 bases; unmatched junction nucleotides: 13. Germline V gene lookup returns CDR1 LNHDA and CDR2 SQIVND (reference sequence). The CDR3 here is CASSTPRTGRGDGYTF. CDR3 bases: TGTGCCAGTAGTACCCCCAGGACAGGGCGAGGCGATGGCTACACCTTC.

This clonotype was recorded many times. The rearrangement joins TRBV5-1 to TRBJ1-1; the match to TRBD1 covers 7 bases. The V gene's germline CDR1 is SGHRS and CDR2 YFSETQ. The CDR3 length is 13 residues. Trimming removed 4 bases from V and 4 bases from J; junction bases left unmatched: 4. This CDR3 reads CASSETGLTEAFF. In nucleotides, the CDR3 is TGCGCCAGCAGCGAGACAGGGCTCACTGAAGCTTTCTTT.

The chain uses TRBV30 and TRBJ1-1; TRBD1 agrees at 7 bases. This CDR3 spans 12 amino acids. Germline CDR1 GTSNPN, CDR2 SVGIG (reference sequence). Germline trimming cut 3 bases from V and 9 bases from J; bases unmatched to any gene: 7. This CDR3 reads CAWSRDSRQAFF. DNA for the CDR3: TGTGCCTGGAGCCGGGACAGCCGGCAAGCTTTCTTT.

This clonotype was detected only a few times. The chain is built from TRBV10-3 and TRBJ2-7; 7 bases are shared with TRBD1. Germline V CDR1 and CDR2: ENHRY, SYGVKD. The CDR3 runs to 13 residues. Trimming cost V 7 bases and J 2 bases; bases outside gene matches: 5. The CDR3 here is CAINRGQAYEQYF. In DNA form, the CDR3 reads TGTGCCATCAATCGCGGACAGGCCTACGAGCAGTACTTC.